A single sample gave rise to the 19 T cell receptor beta chains below, sequenced in a study of T cell repertoires in cytomegalovirus infection. TCRdb called the reads again in MiXCR, with one record for every CDR3 protein. Among roughly 600,000 distinct CDR3 sequences, roughly 26% were seen once, and the ten largest hold 7% to 9%. The material sequenced was CD8+ T cells from PBMCs. These receptors all come from a human donor in good health (CMV status not recorded). Some clones in this sample may be carry-over from other donors' samples.

The chain couples TRBV28 to TRBJ2-7; 10 nucleotides align to TRBD1. CDR1 and CDR2 (germline): MDHEN, SYDVKM. This CDR3 has 17 amino acids. The junction had 7 bases not matched to a gene; V was cut back by 2 bases and J by 0 bases. This chain's CDR3 is CASSLHPGQGTSYEQYF. CDR3 nucleotides: TGTGCCAGCAGTTTACATCCGGGACAGGGGACCTCCTACGAGCAGTACTTC.

This chain joins TRBV20-1 and TRBJ2-3; D perhaps matches TRBD1 (6 bases). V lost 2 bases and J lost 4, with 13 bases in between. Per the germline V gene, CDR1 is DFQATT and CDR2 is SNEGSKA (reference sequence). The CDR3 is 14 residues long. The DNA for the CDR3 is TGCAGTGCTAGAAACCTGGACAGTTCAGATACGCAGTATTTT. This sequence encodes CSARNLDSSDTQYF.

The V and J genes are TRBV4-1 and TRBJ2-1; no definite D call. Trimming took 4 bases from V and 8 from J, leaving 27 bases between them. The CDR3 spans 18 residues. Germline V gene lookup returns CDR1 MGHRA and CDR2 YSYEKL. The CDR3 DNA follows: TGCGCCAGCAGCCCACAAGGAATAGCTCCTTTAGGTCGGGATGAGCAGTTCTTC. Translating gives CASSPQGIAPLGRDEQFF.

In the case of this clonotype: This may be a read error, as it is one base from a much larger clone. The rearrangement uses TRBV7-9 and TRBJ2-3; D possibly uses TRBD1 or TRBD2 (6 bases each). The CDR3 contains 14 residues. The ends were cut back, 1 base at V and 6 bases at J, with 11 bases in the middle. Germline lookup yields CDR1 SEHNR and CDR2 FQNEAQ (reference sequence). DNA for the CDR3: TGTGCCAGCAGCTTAGTCGGGGGCATGGATACGCAGTATTTT. As protein: CASSLVGGMDTQYF.

Regarding this clonotype: Possible read error: a much larger clone is one base away. The chain has TRBV6-1 and TRBJ2-7; perhaps TRBD1 as D (6 bases). CDR3 length equals 14 residues. Between the trimmed V and J ends, which lost 5 bases and 3 bases, there was a span of 14 bases. Germline V gene sequence: CDR1 MNHNS, CDR2 SASEGT. CDR3 region: CASSLDRRHYEQYV. CDR3 DNA: TGTGCCAGCAGTCTTGACAGGCGACACTACGAGCAGTACGTC.

At least ten counts were recorded for this clonotype. The rearrangement uses TRBV7-8 and TRBJ2-5; D perhaps matches TRBD1 (7 bases). The germline V and J ends were trimmed by 6 bases and 3 bases, with 23 bases remaining between them. Germline assignment: CDR1 SGHVS and CDR2 FQNEAQ. The CDR3 runs to 17 residues. The DNA for the CDR3 is TGTGCCAGCAGAATTGACCAGGGGGTAGCGGATAAAGAGACCCAGTACTTC. Residues: CASRIDQGVADKETQYF.

There are a few counts of this clonotype. The chain links TRBV29-1 to TRBJ1-2; TRBD1 aligns across 7 bases. The CDR3 consists of 12 residues. Trimming removed 6 bases from V and 4 bases from J; junction bases left unmatched: 5. The germline CDR1 and CDR2 sequences are SQVTM and ANQGSEA. The CDR3 region has the DNA TGCAGCGTCCCGACAGGGACCTATGGCTACACCTTC. This sequence encodes CSVPTGTYGYTF.

This chain joins TRBV28 and TRBJ2-1; no clear D. Germline values: CDR1 MDHEN, CDR2 SYDVKM. The V end was cut by 8 bases, the J end by 0 bases, with 11 bases between. This CDR3 has 14 residues. The CDR3 nucleotides read TGTGCCAGCTACGACGCGAGCTCCTACAATGAGCAGTTCTTC. Translation gives CASYDASSYNEQFF.

This chain connects TRBV2 to TRBJ2-2, with 9 bases identical to TRBD1. Germline assignment: CDR1 SNHLY and CDR2 FYNNEI. The length of the CDR3 is 12 residues. V was clipped by 9 bases and J by 4 bases; unmatched bases: 0. Here the CDR3 DNA reads TGTGCCAGGACAGGGGGCACCGGGGAGCTGTTTTTT. It yields the protein CARTGGTGELFF.

V gene TRBV27 combines with J gene TRBJ1-4; TRBD1 aligns across 10 bases. The trim removed 4 bases at V and 15 bases at J, leaving 11 bases unmatched. From germline, CDR1 is MNHEY and CDR2 SMNVEV (reference sequence). This CDR3 comprises 14 residues. CDR3 protein: CASSSGDRGAAVFF. The CDR3 DNA reads TGTGCCAGCAGTTCGGGGGACAGGGGCGCAGCTGTGTTTTTT.

This clonotype was seen at least ten times. The chain couples TRBV7-8 to TRBJ2-5, with 8 bases identical to TRBD2. The CDR3 covers 16 residues. The V gene end was trimmed by 0 bases and the J gene end by 5 bases; junction bases not matched to a gene: 8. Germline V CDR1 and CDR2: SGHVS, FQNEAQ. This CDR3 reads CASSLATGGALETQYF. CDR3 DNA sequence: TGTGCCAGCAGCTTAGCCACGGGGGGGGCCCTGGAGACCCAGTACTTC.

This clonotype was seen many times. The chain carries TRBV5-5 and TRBJ1-2; D gene unclear. The germline gives CDR1 SGHKS, CDR2 YYEKEE (reference sequence). The CDR3 spans 14 residues. V was clipped by 0 bases and J by 2 bases, with 8 bases between them. The CDR3 DNA reads TGTGCCAGCAGCTTGGAAGTAGGGAACTATGGCTACACCTTC. It yields the protein CASSLEVGNYGYTF.

This clonotype occurred a few times. The CDR3 nucleotides read TGCAGCGTTGGCCGGGACAGGGGAAAGCGCGACTATGGCTACACCTTC. It encodes CSVGRDRGKRDYGYTF. V is TRBV29-1 and J is TRBJ1-2; the match to TRBD1 covers 10 bases. The CDR3 is 16 residues long. CDR1 and CDR2 (germline): SQVTM, ANQGSEA. V shed 4 bases, J shed 3 bases, and the junction held 11 bases outside the gene matches.

This chain links TRBV7-2 with TRBJ2-2, with unresolved D. This CDR3 spans 14 amino acids. Germline V CDR1 and CDR2: SGHTA, FQGNSA. V lost 0 bases, J lost 3 bases, and 5 bases lay in between. The CDR3: CASSLAEYTGELFF. As DNA, the CDR3 is TGTGCCAGCAGCTTAGCGGAGTACACCGGGGAGCTGTTTTTT.

The chain links TRBV7-6 to TRBJ1-5; TRBD1 is a possible D gene (6 bases). Germline values: CDR1 SGHVS, CDR2 FNYEAQ. CDR3 length: 15 residues. V lost 6 bases to trimming and J lost 7 bases, with 19 bases between them. This CDR3 reads CASSPMGALGQPQHF. The CDR3 nucleotides read TGTGCCAGCAGTCCAATGGGGGCGTTAGGGCAGCCCCAGCATTTT.

This sequence joins TRBV25-1 and TRBJ1-1, with 7 bases lining up with TRBD1. The junction had 7 bases not matched to a gene; V was cut back by 6 bases and J by 0 bases. The germline CDR1 and CDR2 sequences are MGHDK and SYGVNS. CDR3 length: 15 residues. CDR3 in amino acids: CASSFPGGLNTEAFF. The CDR3 DNA follows: TGTGCCAGCAGCTTCCCAGGGGGTCTGAACACTGAAGCTTTCTTT.

This clonotype was seen many times. The chain links TRBV28 to TRBJ2-1; D is unclear. Trimming removed 3 bases at V and 8 bases at J, with 8 bases between. Looked up from germline, CDR1 is MDHEN and CDR2 is SYDVKM. This CDR3 comprises 12 residues. The CDR3 protein is CASSFRLDEQFF. CDR3 sequence (DNA): TGTGCCAGCAGTTTCCGTTTAGATGAGCAGTTCTTC.

A word on this clonotype: An end of the junction differs from the germline gene, which may be a read error. CDR3 loop: CSARDLLAGFSYEQYF. The CDR3 DNA reads TGCAGTGCCAGAGATTTGCTAGCGGGGTTCTCCTACGAGCAGTACTTC. The V gene is TRBV20-1, the J gene TRBJ2-7; the match to TRBD2 covers 9 bases. Germline CDR1 is DFQATT and CDR2 is SNEGSKA (reference sequence). This CDR3 region has 16 residues.

This clonotype was detected only a few times. The rearrangement links TRBV6-2 or TRBV6-3 to TRBJ2-5; TRBD2 might be the D (5 bases). Looked up from germline, CDR1 is MNHEY and CDR2 is SVGEGT. Trimming stripped 1 base from V and 3 bases from J, with 15 bases between. The length of the CDR3 is 16 residues. The CDR3 is CASSYFGLMGEETQYF. CDR3 coding DNA: TGTGCCAGCAGTTACTTCGGACTGATGGGCGAAGAGACCCAGTACTTC.